This entry lists 7 T cell receptor beta chains sequenced from one sample in a study of T cells after yellow fever vaccination. MiXCR, applied by TCRdb to the 5' RACE reads, yields one record per CDR3 protein. This sample has some 400,000 distinct CDR3 sequences; 18% occur once, and the top ten carry 15% to 20%. The sequencing used PBMCs, collected before the yellow fever booster vaccination. The receptors here all came from a man younger than 35 who received the YFV17D yellow fever vaccine.

For the CDR3, the DNA is TGTGCCAGCAGCTGGGGACAGCCCGGCAGCTATGGCTACACCTTC. It encodes CASSWGQPGSYGYTF. The genes are TRBV7-2 and TRBJ1-2; 7 nucleotides align to TRBD1. J lost 4 bases, V lost 4 bases, and 9 bases had no gene match. Per germline, CDR1 SGHTA and CDR2 FQGNSA. The CDR3 covers 15 residues.

The chain has TRBV18 and TRBJ2-5, with no clear D. Trimming took 2 bases from V and 1 from J, leaving 8 bases between them. The CDR3 is made up of 14 amino acids. Germline-derived CDR1 and CDR2 are KGHSH and LQKENI. This CDR3 is CASSPNPGQETQYF. Here the CDR3 DNA reads TGTGCCAGCTCACCAAATCCCGGCCAAGAGACCCAGTACTTC.

This clonotype was counted ten times or more. This chain joins TRBV7-2 and TRBJ2-3; TRBD1 aligns across 9 bases. Germline values: CDR1 SGHTA, CDR2 FQGNSA. The CDR3 has 14 amino acids. V was pared by 5 bases and J by 14 bases, with 14 bases of the junction left unmatched. CDR3 sequence reads: CASSPGTGWATLYF. The CDR3 bases are TGTGCCAGCAGCCCCGGGACAGGGTGGGCGACCCTGTATTTT.

This clonotype showed up just a few times. The V call is TRBV3-1, the J call TRBJ2-3; 11 bases align to TRBD2. The CDR3 totals 19 residues. Germline assignment: CDR1 LGHDT and CDR2 YNNKEL (reference sequence). J was trimmed by 4 bases and V by 0 bases; bases with no gene match: 12. This CDR3 reads CASSQDENLLAGGADTQYF. The DNA of the CDR3 is TGTGCCAGCAGCCAAGATGAGAACTTGCTAGCGGGGGGCGCAGATACGCAGTATTTT.

V usage is TRBV4-2 and J usage is TRBJ1-1, with D tentatively TRBD1 (6 bases). Trimming took off 1 base at V and 5 bases at J, with 17 bases between the two ends. This CDR3 contains 16 residues. CDR1 is LGHNA, CDR2 YNFKEQ, per germline. CDR3 DNA: TGTGCCAGCAGCCAAGGGCCTACAGGGAGTTCGACTGAAGCTTTCTTT. Translated: CASSQGPTGSSTEAFF.

The genes are TRBV9 and TRBJ1-5; unclear D gene. Per the germline V gene, CDR1 is SGDLS and CDR2 is YYNGEE. The CDR3 extends over 14 amino acids. V gave up 0 bases and J gave up 5 bases, with 9 bases separating them. CDR3 DNA: TGTGCCAGCAGCGTAGGGTCATTAGATCAGCCCCAGCATTTT. This gives the protein CASSVGSLDQPQHF.

The rearrangement links TRBV5-5 to TRBJ1-2; TRBD1 is a possible D gene (5 bases). Deletions cut 4 bases from V and 8 bases from J, with 18 bases between. The CDR3 is 14 amino acids. From germline, CDR1 is SGHKS and CDR2 YYEKEE (reference sequence). CDR3 coding DNA: TGTGCCAGCAGCCCCCGTTGGGGGACTGGAGGCTACACCTTC. It yields the protein CASSPRWGTGGYTF.